This T cell receptor (beta chain) was profiled in a study of cytomegalovirus exposure and HLA in healthy donors. Broader study findings: Overall, roughly 150 TCR beta chains were annotated as cytomegalovirus-associated. The classifier, whose performance was assessed in both the original and validation cohorts, reportedly diagnosed cytomegalovirus status with high specificity and sensitivity. Three CMV-associated chains were confirmed in vitro to be specific for CMV antigens.

A note on this clone: Its target is not known.

Assay: immunoSEQ multiplex PCR; the TCRdb copy retains only in-frame clones and omits some. This table has about 220,000 clones, around 90% appearing once. V shed 3 bases and J 0 bases; nucleotides not matched to a gene: 5. The CDR3 sequence is 16 residues long. Looked up from germline, CDR1 is LNHNV and CDR2 is YYDKDF (reference sequence). The J gene is TRBJ2-3, the V gene TRBV15, with 8 bases fitting TRBD2. The source of this sequence is a woman in her late teens or twenties in good health and CMV-seronegative. The sequencing input was PBMCs. The CDR3 nucleotides are TGTGCCACCAGCAGTAGACTAGCGCTGAGCACAGATACGCAGTATTTT. Translating gives CATSSRLALSTDTQYF.